This T cell receptor (beta chain) was recorded in a study of technical replicates of blood from a handful of donors. The data were produced by immunoSEQ multiplex PCR, yet TCRdb's version contains in-frame clones alone and is incomplete. The data hold about 89,000 clones, with about 94% observed a single time. Looked up from germline, CDR1 is LNHDA and CDR2 is SQIVND (reference sequence). CDR3 length equals 16 residues. The V and J ends lost 5 bases and 6 bases, in that order; junction bases with no gene match: 15. The sequence came from a human donor in good health. The chain recombines TRBV19 with TRBJ1-1; 7 bases line up with TRBD1. The sample was T cells isolated from PBMCs. The CDR3 spells CASSAVGFDRAPEAFF. The CDR3 nucleotides read TGTGCCAGTAGTGCGGTGGGGTTTGACAGGGCGCCTGAAGCTTTCTTT.